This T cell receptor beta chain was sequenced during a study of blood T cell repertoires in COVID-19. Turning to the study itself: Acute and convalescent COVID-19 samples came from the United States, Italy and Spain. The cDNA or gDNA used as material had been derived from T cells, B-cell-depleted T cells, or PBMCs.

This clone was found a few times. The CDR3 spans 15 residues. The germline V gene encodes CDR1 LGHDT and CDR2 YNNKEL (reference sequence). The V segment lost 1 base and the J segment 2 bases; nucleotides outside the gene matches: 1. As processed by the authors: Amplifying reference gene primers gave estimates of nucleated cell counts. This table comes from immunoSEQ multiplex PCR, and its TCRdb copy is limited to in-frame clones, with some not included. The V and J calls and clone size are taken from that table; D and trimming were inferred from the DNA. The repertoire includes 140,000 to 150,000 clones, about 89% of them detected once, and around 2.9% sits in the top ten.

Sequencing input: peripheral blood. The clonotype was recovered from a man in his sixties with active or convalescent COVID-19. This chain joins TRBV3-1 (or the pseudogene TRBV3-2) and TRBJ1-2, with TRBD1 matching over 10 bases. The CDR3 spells CASSQGQGANYGYTF. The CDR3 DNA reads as TGTGCCAGCAGCCAAGGACAGGGGGCCAACTATGGCTACACCTTC.